This T cell receptor (beta chain) originates from a study of human T cells and chemical hapten exposure. Study at large: Per-sample variation in TCR yield stemmed mainly from small pooled library volume differences.

The study used a library that attached unique molecular identifiers to individual cDNA molecules. TCRdb independently ran MiXCR on the RACE reads; one entry per CDR3 protein. There are around 80,000 distinct CDR3 sequences in the sample; roughly 8.6% occur only once, and around 1.6% lies in the top ten. Trimming pared 3 bases from V and 2 bases from J, leaving 7 bases between. Germline V gene sequence: CDR1 SEHNR, CDR2 FQNEAQ (reference sequence). The CDR3 consists of 13 residues. As to time point: healthy volunteer bleed at 6 weeks. Blood, whole and unfractionated, served as the source for total RNA extraction. Notes on this clonotype: The antigen is not known.

Study outcomes and limitations: The number of TCRs over 1 in 1000 frequency stayed unchanged after DPC.

The source of this sequence is a male donor in good health. Some clones in this sample may be carry-over from other donors' samples. The chain employs TRBV7-9 and TRBJ2-5, with D hard to call. The sample was whole blood. DNA of the CDR3: TGTGCCAGCAGCTTCCTCGAGCAAGAGACCCAGTACTTC. It yields the protein CASSFLEQETQYF.